The source of this TCR beta chain is a study of long-term antiretroviral therapy in people with HIV. Samples were assayed with immunoSEQ v3.0 at survey level. Profiling relied on immunoSEQ multiplex PCR, and the TCRdb table lists in-frame clones only, not all of them. The table shows about 32,000 clones, with 75% to 85% occurring only once. V was pared by 5 bases and J by 1 base, with 24 bases between. The length of the CDR3 is 19 residues. Per germline, CDR1 SGHVS and CDR2 FQNEAQ. The source material was unsorted PBMCs, sampled about 3.3 years after starting antiretroviral therapy. The sequence derives from a man aged 18 to 30 with HIV. This chain joins TRBV7-8 and TRBJ1-5; no clear D. The CDR3 here is CASSSFRPGVYSSNQPQHF. The CDR3 DNA reads TGTGCCAGCAGCAGCTTCAGGCCTGGCGTATATTCCAGCAATCAGCCCCAGCATTTT. Full variable domain (remainder filled in from reference TRBV7-8 and TRBJ1-5): GAGVSQSPRYKVAKRGQDVALRCDPISGHVSLFWYQQALGQGPEFLTYFQNEAQLDKSGLPSDRFFAERPEGSVSTLKIQRTQQEDSAVYLCASSSFRPGVYSSNQPQHFGDGTRLSIL.